The 17 T cell receptor beta chains presented below share a single source sample, sequenced in a study of molecular identifiers for immune sequencing clone quantification. TCRdb reprocessed the PCR reads via MiXCR and lists one record per CDR3 protein. The sample has 85,000 to 100,000 distinct CDR3 sequences, 20% to 25% seen once. Sequenced input: naive CD8+ T cells from blood, with Jurkat cell RNA spiked in. Stated subset: FACS-sorted CD8+CD4-CCR7+CD45RA+ naive T cells. The receptors shown here come from a human donor in good health. Some libraries in this study had Jurkat cell RNA spiked in.

A word on this clonotype: Sequence at one end of the junction differs from germline and may be a read error. J is TRBJ2-7 and V is TRBV10-3; D is unresolved. Germline V lookup: CDR1 ENHRY, CDR2 SYGVKD. The CDR3 extends over 11 amino acids. CDR3 loop: CAIRSLAAPSF. Written as DNA, the CDR3 is TGTGCCATCCGTTCGTTGGCCGCGCCGTCCTTC.

This clonotype was counted many times. This chain uses TRBV27 with TRBJ2-4; 9 positions agree with TRBD2. This CDR3 has 16 residues. Germline-derived CDR1 and CDR2 are MNHEY and SMNVEV (reference sequence). J gave up 0 bases and V 5 bases, and 5 bases lay outside the gene matches. The CDR3 reads CASSPLAGLAKNIQYF. The DNA of the CDR3 is TGTGCCAGCAGTCCTCTAGCGGGGTTAGCCAAAAACATTCAGTACTTC.

There are many counts of this clonotype. This chain uses TRBV10-2 with TRBJ1-1; D may be TRBD1 (5 bases). CDR3 length: 13 residues. Trimming shortened V by 10 bases and J by 1 base, and 13 bases separated the two germline ends. The germline gives CDR1 WSHSY, CDR2 SAAADI. The CDR3 region is CATMGTANTEAFF. DNA of the CDR3: TGCGCCACTATGGGGACCGCGAACACTGAAGCTTTCTTT.

A word on this clonotype: A much bigger clone sits one base away, suggesting this may be a read error. The chain joins TRBV11-2 to TRBJ2-1, with 7 positions matching TRBD2. The CDR3 is 15 residues long. Germline CDR1 SGHAT, CDR2 FQNNGV. The J segment lost 5 bases and the V segment lost 0 bases, leaving 4 bases of the junction unmatched. This chain's CDR3 is CASSLDGLGDNEQFF. Here the CDR3 DNA reads TGTGCCAGCAGCTTAGATGGACTAGGCGACAATGAGCAGTTCTTC.

The table lists this clonotype with many counts. This sequence joins TRBV5-1 and TRBJ2-5, with D tentatively TRBD1 (6 bases). V gave up 4 bases and J gave up 2 bases, with 15 bases separating them. The CDR3 length is 15 residues. Germline V gives CDR1 SGHRS, CDR2 YFSETQ. Written as DNA, the CDR3 is TGCGCCAGCAGCAGCGGCCCGGGACAACAAGAGACCCAGTACTTC. Residues: CASSSGPGQQETQYF.

This clonotype was seen many times. The V gene is TRBV2, the J gene TRBJ1-5; D is uncertain. Trimming pared 1 base from V and 5 bases from J, leaving 12 bases between. The V gene's germline CDR1 is SNHLY and CDR2 FYNNEI. This CDR3 comprises 15 residues. The CDR3 is CASSEVAGRDQPQHF. DNA of the CDR3: TGTGCCAGCAGTGAAGTGGCGGGGAGAGATCAGCCCCAGCATTTT.

This clonotype showed up just a few times. V gene TRBV19 combines with J gene TRBJ1-1; D not resolved. V was pared by 3 bases and J by 7 bases, with 15 bases between. This CDR3 region has 14 residues. Germline loops: CDR1 LNHDA, CDR2 SQIVND (reference sequence). The CDR3 nucleotides are TGTGCCAGTAGTATCTTGGTCTCGGCTGGTGAAGCTTTCTTT. Amino acids: CASSILVSAGEAFF.

This clonotype occurred many times. J is TRBJ1-5 and V is TRBV7-2; TRBD1 is a possible D gene (5 bases). The germline CDR1 and CDR2 sequences are SGHTA and FQGNSA. This CDR3 has 17 amino acids. V lost 1 base, J lost 7 bases, and 20 bases lay in between. CDR3 sequence (DNA): TGTGCCAGCAGCTTAGTGAGTTTTGGGGCCTTTAACCAGCCCCAGCATTTT. Translated, it gives CASSLVSFGAFNQPQHF.

This clonotype has a handful of counts. A read error may be the cause here, since a much bigger clone is one base away. The chain recombines TRBV7-2 with TRBJ2-1; D is unresolved. The germline V gene encodes CDR1 SGHTA and CDR2 FQGNSA. This CDR3 spans 13 amino acids. In DNA form, the CDR3 reads TGTGCCAGCAGCCCAACGACCTACAATGAGCAGCTCTTC. Protein: CASSPTTYNEQLF.

Turning to this clonotype: A much larger clone differs by one base, so this may be a read error. The conserved final phenylalanine or tryptophan is absent from the CDR3, which likely points to a read error. This chain connects TRBV11-1 to TRBJ2-7; D remains ambiguous. Trimming stripped 1 base from V and 8 bases from J, with 9 bases between. CDR1 SGHAT and CDR2 FQDESV come from the germline V gene (reference sequence). The CDR3 has 12 residues. In nucleotides, the CDR3 is TGTGCCAGCAGCTTAGGTTGGACGCAGCAGTACTAC. This sequence encodes CASSLGWTQQYY.

About this clonotype: Given a much more abundant clone one base away, this may be a read error. The J gene is TRBJ2-7, the V gene TRBV23-1; the D is unclear. TRBV23-1 is annotated as an ORF whose role is uncertain. The length of the CDR3 is 17 residues. Trimming stripped 0 bases from V and 3 bases from J, with 18 bases between. CDR3 residues: CASSQSSPTSWHYEQYF. The CDR3 DNA sequence: TGCGCCAGCAGTCAATCCAGCCCAACGAGCTGGCACTACGAGCAGTACTTC.

In regard to this clonotype: Sequence at one end of the junction differs from germline and may be a read error. This chain links TRBV5-3 with TRBJ2-1, with 7 bases that match TRBD1. TRBV5-3 is recorded as an ORF, its role being uncertain. The CDR3 contains 18 residues. CDR3 sequence reads: CASSLAETGWGLYNEQFF. DNA of the CDR3: TGTGCCAGCAGCTTGGCCGAGACAGGGTGGGGGCTATACAATGAGCAGTTCTTC.

This clonotype was observed at least ten times. CDR3 nucleotides: TGTGCCAGCAGTCCTCCACGGGCCGACGAGCAGTACTTC. Encoded protein: CASSPPRADEQYF. V usage is TRBV6-2 or TRBV6-3 and J usage is TRBJ2-7; D unclear. This CDR3 has 13 residues. V shed 5 bases and J shed 5 bases, with 13 bases lying between them. Germline-derived CDR1 and CDR2 are MNHEY and SVGEGT.

The CDR3, as DNA: TGTGCCAGCAGCTGGACAGCGGATCAGCCCCAGCATTTT. Translating it yields CASSWTADQPQHF. The chain joins TRBV5-5 to TRBJ1-5, with D maybe TRBD1 (6 bases). This CDR3 has 13 residues. The V end lost 3 bases, the J end lost 5 bases, and 9 bases lay between the germline ends. The germline gives CDR1 SGHKS, CDR2 YYEKEE (reference sequence). Filled out from reference TRBV5-5 and TRBJ1-5, the complete variable domain reads DAGVTQSPTHLIKTRGQQVTLRCSPISGHKSVSWYQQVLGQGPQFIFQYYEKEERGRGNFPDRFSARQFPNYSSELNVNALLLGDSALYLCASSWTADQPQHFGDGTRLSIL.

V and J are TRBV6-5 and TRBJ2-7; possibly TRBD2 for D (6 bases). The CDR3 is 14 residues long. The V gene's germline CDR1 is MNHEY and CDR2 SVGAGI. V was pared by 6 bases and J by 9 bases, with 21 bases between. The CDR3 loop is CASSLGPGGHVQYF. For the CDR3, the DNA is TGTGCCAGCAGCCTGGGTCCCGGAGGGCACGTGCAGTACTTC.

With respect to this clonotype: A much larger clone is a single base away; this may be a read error. Given the absence of the conserved phenylalanine or tryptophan at the CDR3 end, a read error is likely. The V call is TRBV27, the J call TRBJ2-3; 9 nucleotides align to TRBD2. V lost 5 bases and J lost 0; bases outside the gene matches: 9. This CDR3 is built from 17 residues. Germline V CDR1 and CDR2: MNHEY, SMNVEV (reference sequence). CDR3 sequence reads: CASSTNSGGSSTDTQYS. CDR3 bases: TGTGCCAGCAGTACGAACAGCGGGGGGTCTAGCACAGATACGCAGTATTCT.

This rearrangement joins TRBV15 to TRBJ2-1; D is unresolved. Germline V gene data show CDR1 as LNHNV and CDR2 as YYDKDF (reference sequence). V was trimmed by 6 bases and J by 3 bases, leaving 6 bases between them. The CDR3 extends over 12 amino acids. The CDR3, as DNA: TGTGCCACCAGGCGCGGCTACAATGAGCAGTTCTTC. Protein: CATRRGYNEQFF. Full variable domain (outside the CDR3, taken from reference TRBV15 and TRBJ2-1): DAMVIQNPRYQVTQFGKPVTLSCSQTLNHNVMYWYQQKSSQAPKLLFHYYDKDFNNEADTPDNFQSRRPNTSFCFLDIRSPGLGDTAMYLCATRRGYNEQFFGPGTRLTVL.